These 10 T cell receptor beta chains share one sample of origin, sequenced in a study of shared clonotypes between healthy human individuals. Clones were sequenced by immunoSEQ multiplex PCR, and TCRdb holds only the in-frame ones, with some missing. The sample comprises about 520,000 clones, about 96% of which are singletons, and approximately 0.06% rests with the top ten. Material: naive CD4+ T cells sorted from blood. Subset denoted: CD45RA+ positively selected. Receptors were obtained from a woman aged 25 to 45 in good health.

The chain employs TRBV9 and TRBJ2-2; tentative D call: TRBD1 (5 bases). From germline, CDR1 is SGDLS and CDR2 YYNGEE. The CDR3 spans 15 residues. V dropped 0 bases and J dropped 4 bases, with 10 bases sitting between them. The CDR3 loop is CASSVVARATGELFF. The CDR3 DNA reads as TGTGCCAGCAGCGTAGTAGCCAGGGCCACCGGGGAGCTGTTTTTT. Full variable domain (rest looked up from reference TRBV9 and TRBJ2-2): DSGVTQTPKHLITATGQRVTLRCSPRSGDLSVYWYQQSLDQGLQFLIQYYNGEERAKGNILERFSAQQFPDLHSELNLSSLELGDSALYFCASSVVARATGELFFGEGSRLTVL.

This chain joins TRBV28 and TRBJ1-1, with D possibly matching TRBD1 (6 bases). V dropped 7 bases and J dropped 0 bases, with 21 bases sitting between them. CDR3 length equals 17 residues. Germline V gene sequence: CDR1 MDHEN, CDR2 SYDVKM. The CDR3 is CASTKGVWAKMNTEAFF. The CDR3 DNA is TGTGCCAGCACTAAGGGGGTTTGGGCGAAAATGAACACTGAAGCTTTCTTT.

This chain links TRBV15 with TRBJ2-3; D is possibly TRBD1 (5 bases). This CDR3 region has 16 residues. Germline V gene sequence: CDR1 LNHNV, CDR2 YYDKDF (reference sequence). Trimming removed 0 bases from V and 4 bases from J, with 14 bases in between. The CDR3 DNA follows: TGTGCCACCAGCAGAGATATAACCAGGGCGTCAGATACGCAGTATTTT. Translated, it gives CATSRDITRASDTQYF. Full variable domain (remainder filled in from reference TRBV15 and TRBJ2-3): DAMVIQNPRYQVTQFGKPVTLSCSQTLNHNVMYWYQQKSSQAPKLLFHYYDKDFNNEADTPDNFQSRRPNTSFCFLDIRSPGLGDTAMYLCATSRDITRASDTQYFGPGTRLTVL.

The sample holds one count of this clone. The chain uses TRBV7-3 and TRBJ2-3; tentatively, D is TRBD2 (5 bases). CDR1 and CDR2 from the germline V gene are SGHTA and FQGTGA. V lost 4 bases and J 3 bases, leaving 17 bases between the germline ends. The CDR3 sequence is 16 residues long. CDR3 protein: CASSSDSTLITDTQYF. In DNA, the CDR3 is TGTGCCAGCAGCTCGGACTCTACCCTGATAACAGATACGCAGTATTTT.

The V and J genes are TRBV28 and TRBJ1-2; TRBD1 might be the D (5 bases). The V gene's germline CDR1 is MDHEN and CDR2 SYDVKM. The CDR3 is made up of 14 amino acids. Trimming pared 5 bases from V and 0 bases from J, leaving 10 bases between. For the CDR3, the DNA is TGTGCCAGCAGTCGGGACGCCTCTAACTATGGCTACACCTTC. Amino acids: CASSRDASNYGYTF.

V and J are TRBV7-7 and TRBJ2-7, with 12 nucleotides matching TRBD2. Looked up from germline, CDR1 is SSHAT and CDR2 is FNYEAQ (reference sequence). J was trimmed by 6 bases and V by 5 bases; bases with no gene match: 5. The CDR3 has 14 residues. The CDR3 region has the DNA TGTGCCAGCAGCCCAGGACTAGCGGGACGCGAGCAGTACTTC. Translated, it gives CASSPGLAGREQYF.

The rearrangement joins TRBV28 to TRBJ1-2; TRBD1 aligns across 8 bases. V was pared by 10 bases and J by 8 bases, with 9 bases of the junction left unmatched. Looked up from germline, CDR1 is MDHEN and CDR2 is SYDVKM. This CDR3 has 12 amino acids. The CDR3 region is CAILDRDGGYTF. In DNA form, the CDR3 reads TGTGCCATCCTGGACAGGGATGGGGGCTACACCTTC.

This clone appeared a few times. This chain uses TRBV16 with TRBJ1-1; weak D call: TRBD1 (6 bases). Germline loops: CDR1 KGHSY, CDR2 FQNENV. The V and J ends lost 2 bases and 11 bases respectively, with 15 bases between them. This CDR3 has 13 amino acids. CDR3 DNA sequence: TGTGCCAGCAGCCAACTAGAGACAGGCTCTGCTTTCTTT. As protein: CASSQLETGSAFF.

This chain joins TRBV7-2 and TRBJ2-1, with 13 bases identical to TRBD2. The length of the CDR3 is 17 residues. V was pared by 5 bases and J by 5 bases, with 9 bases of the junction left unmatched. Germline values: CDR1 SGHTA, CDR2 FQGNSA. Written as DNA, the CDR3 is TGTGCCAGCAGCCGAAGACCCGGGACTAGCGGGAACAATGAGCAGTTCTTC. Translated, it gives CASSRRPGTSGNNEQFF.

The table lists this clone with a count of one. The J gene is TRBJ2-1, the V gene TRBV27; TRBD2 agrees at 9 bases. Unmatched junction bases numbered 9, after V lost 6 bases and J lost 3 bases. Germline CDR1 and CDR2: MNHEY and SMNVEV (reference sequence). The CDR3 has 16 amino acids. CDR3 DNA: TGTGCCAGCAGAGTTTTGCGGACTAGCGTCTACAATGAGCAGTTCTTC. Amino acids: CASRVLRTSVYNEQFF.